This note documents a single TCR beta chain sequence. The antigen is undetermined. A read error is likely, as this CDR3 ends without the conserved phenylalanine or tryptophan. V gave up 11 bases and J gave up 8 bases; unmatched junction bases: 17. Germline CDR1 MNHNY, CDR2 SVGAGI (reference sequence). The CDR3 is 14 residues long. The data were taken from a study of tumor and adjacent non-tumor tissue in lung cancer. About the study: Histology: about twelve adenocarcinoma, a couple of squamous cell carcinoma, 1 small cell lung cancer.

This sample's RNA came from whole unsorted tissue. Between August and November 2014, newly diagnosed, chemotherapy-naive lung cancer patients underwent thoracic surgery in China. Study-wide results and limits: Significantly higher TCR diversity was found in tumor than normal lung. In normal lung, the top 100 clones were significantly more dominant than in tumor.

A modified ARM-PCR protocol with three rounds of nested PCR amplified TCRbeta. One entry per CDR3 protein results from TCRdb running MiXCR on the multiplex PCR reads. The repertoire holds tens of thousands of distinct CDR3 sequences, with roughly 80% as singletons. The clonotype originates from a woman in her 50s with non-small cell lung cancer. The chain couples TRBV6-6 to TRBJ1-2, with 7 bases that match TRBD1. The specimen was lung tumor tissue. The CDR3 DNA is TGTGCCTCGGCGACAGGGACGGGTTCTCAAGGCTACACCTTA. This gives the protein CASATGTGSQGYTL.